This TCR beta chain was found in a study of blood T cell repertoires in COVID-19. Study-wide background: The study drew acute and convalescent COVID-19 samples from the United States, Italy and Spain. The cDNA or gDNA used as material had been derived from T cells, B-cell-depleted T cells, or PBMCs.

As originally analysed: It was from reference gene primer amplification that nucleated cell counts were estimated. TCRdb's copy holds only in-frame clones and misses some; the assay was immunoSEQ multiplex PCR. That table furnishes V, J and clone size, whereas the DNA furnished D and trimming. Seen here are 250,000 to 350,000 clones, around 91% observed once, and the top ten hold approximately 12%. V gave up 2 bases and J gave up 1 base, with 8 bases separating them. The CDR3 is 14 amino acids. CDR1 is MDHEN, CDR2 SYDVKM, per germline. The chain is built from TRBV28 and TRBJ1-1; D gene unclear. The sequenced sample was peripheral blood. This clonotype was obtained from a woman aged 55-70 years with acute or convalescent COVID-19. The CDR3 loop is CASSLILPNTEAFF. The CDR3 DNA sequence: TGTGCCAGCAGTTTAATCCTACCGAACACTGAAGCTTTCTTT.